This TCR beta chain is from a study of blood T cell repertoires in COVID-19. Per germline, CDR1 SGHKS and CDR2 YYEKEE (reference sequence). This CDR3 spans 16 amino acids. The V gene end was trimmed by 3 bases and the J gene end by 0 bases; junction bases not matched to a gene: 7. The method was immunoSEQ multiplex PCR; TCRdb's version includes in-frame clones alone and lacks a portion of them. The top ten clones hold less than 2% of a sample with 400,000 to 450,000 clones, about 91% of them seen once. The clonotype comes from a woman in her thirties or forties with COVID-19, enrolled during active disease. Sequencing input: peripheral blood. The chain employs TRBV5-5 and TRBJ2-3, with TRBD1 identical over 7 bases. In nucleotides, the CDR3 is TGTGCCAGCAGCTGGCTGTCGGGACAGAGCACAGATACGCAGTATTTT. It encodes CASSWLSGQSTDTQYF.